Sequencing of this T cell receptor (beta chain) was carried out in a study of identical twins (dated by TCRdb to about 2016). In terms of the full investigation: The study deep-sequenced TCR alpha and beta repertoires from monozygotic twins, unrelated adults of various ages and cord blood to test whether fetal clonotypes persist. To rule out contamination, replicate twin experiments were performed at different times with different library preparation protocols.

Based on the germline V gene, the CDR1 and CDR2 sequences are KGHSH and LQKENI. The CDR3 numbers 14 residues from cysteine through phenylalanine. Only CDR3 DNA is held: 42 bases, read in frame from base 1. With regard to this clonotype: What this receptor recognizes is not known. Relative to the germline gene, one junction end is altered; a read error may explain this.

Results and caveats for the whole study, not just this receptor: Because the same donors could not be followed over many years, conclusions were based on cross-sectional statistical analysis. Abundant cord blood beta clonotypes carried fewer insertions; young adult naive repertoires showed a weaker similar trend, while memory repertoires showed none. Zero-insertion analyses could be partly confounded by invariant T cells such as MAIT and iNKT, although diverse VJ usage argued against such confounding for most clonotypes. Out-of-frame TCR alpha sequences shared between twins showed an excess of low generation-probability sequences compared with coincidental sharing between unrelated individuals. In monozygotic twins, recombination models systematically underestimated out-of-frame TCR alpha sharing, but the models matched the sharing seen between unrelated individuals. The excess sharing between twins in beta out-of-frame sequences was weaker because fewer shared sequences reduced the signal-to-noise ratio.

The method behind the library was 5' RACE. For sequencing, an Illumina HiSeq 2000 was employed. A universal primer binding site was added through template switching, and the final cDNA carried a unique molecular identifier so that TCR cDNA molecules could be counted accurately. First-strand cDNA for TCR alpha and beta chains was synthesized from specific primers in the conserved constant-segment region. To control for contamination, every cDNA library was double barcoded, receiving both a SMART-Mk sample barcode and Illumina barcodes. Two successive PCR steps introduced TruSeq adapter sequences along with Illumina sample barcodes. Sequencing of the TCR alpha and beta cDNA libraries was done on the Illumina HiSeq platform using custom primers. Turning to the authors' computational methods: Raw reads were processed with MiGEC to extract unique molecular identifiers, and MiXCR was used to determine CDR3 positions. For each individual, recombination models were inferred using an EM algorithm with the repgenHMM and IGoR tools. Shared clonotypes were analyzed with the tcR package in R, and sharing was normalized by the product of cloneset sizes. Out-of-frame nonproductive sequences were analyzed to study raw recombination free of thymic and clonal selection effects. In-frame beta chains were kept once TCRdb had trimmed the public reads at Q25 with fastp and called clones with MiXCR. Entries that share a CDR3 protein sequence are merged under the most common genes and DNA. These V and J calls are TCRdb output, not the study's own analysis. The sample records around 450,000 distinct CDR3 sequences, more than 13% of which are singletons. About 0.52% of the sample rests with the top ten.

Every donor was a healthy Caucasian. Three pairs of female monozygotic twins, all aged about 18 to 29 years, made up the twin cohort. Positive isolation kits from Invitrogen were used to isolate the CD4+ and CD8+ T cell populations. These data also formed part of another study, on yellow fever vaccine responses in identical twins. The second study, in turn, reports: The authors reported that the T cell response to vaccination in identical twins appeared partly convergent and partly personalized. In the study, vaccine-responding T cell clones were precisely tracked in identical twins.

The sequencing input was CD4+ T cells sorted from blood. The rearranged segments are TRBV18 and TRBJ2-7, with no confident D gene call. This receptor was identified in a young woman in good health. The DNA sequence is TGTGCCGGCTCACCACCGGTTTCCCTTGCCGAGCAGTACTTC. Its protein product is CAGSPPVSLAEQYF.